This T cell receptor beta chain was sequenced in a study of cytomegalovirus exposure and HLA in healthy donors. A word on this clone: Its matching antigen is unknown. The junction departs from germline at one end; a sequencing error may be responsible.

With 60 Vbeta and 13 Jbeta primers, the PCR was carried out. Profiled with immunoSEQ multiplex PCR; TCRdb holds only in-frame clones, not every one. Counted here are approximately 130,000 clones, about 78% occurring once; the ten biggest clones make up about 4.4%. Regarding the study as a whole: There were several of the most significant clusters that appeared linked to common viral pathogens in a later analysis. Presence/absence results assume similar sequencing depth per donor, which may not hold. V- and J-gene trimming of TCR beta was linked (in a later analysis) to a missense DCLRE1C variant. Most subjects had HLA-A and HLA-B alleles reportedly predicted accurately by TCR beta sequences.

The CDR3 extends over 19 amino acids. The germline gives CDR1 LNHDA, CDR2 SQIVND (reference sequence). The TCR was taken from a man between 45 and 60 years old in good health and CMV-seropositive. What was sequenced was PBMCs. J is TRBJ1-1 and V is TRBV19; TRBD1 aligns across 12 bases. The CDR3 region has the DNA TGTGCCAGTAGTACACCCGCCGAGGGACAGGGGGCTATGAAGACTGAAGCTTTCTTT. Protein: CASSTPAEGQGAMKTEAFF. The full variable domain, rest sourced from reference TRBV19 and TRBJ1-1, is DGGITQSPKYLFRKEGQNVTLSCEQNLNHDAMYWYRQDPGQGLRLIYYSQIVNDFQKGDIAEGYSVSREKKESFPLTVTSAQKNPTAFYLCASSTPAEGQGAMKTEAFFGQGTRLTVV.